This T cell receptor beta chain was observed in a study of identical twins. This clonotype was found many times. TCRdb analysed the 5' RACE reads with MiXCR anew, one entry per CDR3 protein. The table records hundreds of thousands of distinct CDR3 sequences, roughly 8.6% of them present only once. The CDR3 runs to 15 residues. CDR1 MNHEY and CDR2 SMNVEV come from the germline V gene (reference sequence). V lost 5 bases and J 2 bases, leaving 16 bases between the germline ends. A further study also used this sample, focusing on yellow fever vaccine responses in identical twins.

V is TRBV27 and J is TRBJ2-7; a possible D gene is TRBD2 (5 bases). What was sequenced was CD8+ T cells sorted from blood. The receptor was isolated from a woman aged 18 to 35 in good health. The CDR3: CASSPYSAGTYEQYF. CDR3 DNA: TGTGCCAGCAGTCCCTATAGTGCCGGGACCTACGAGCAGTACTTC.